This T cell receptor (beta chain) was profiled in a study of T cell changes during pregnancy in multiple sclerosis. Germline CDR1 is LNHDA and CDR2 is SQIVND (reference sequence). The CDR3 totals 14 residues. Trimming stripped 1 base from V and 3 bases from J, with 10 bases between. Method: immunoSEQ multiplex PCR; TCRdb's copy keeps in-frame clones and lacks some. The table lists around 51,000 clones, 93% of them singletons. This sequence joins TRBV19 and TRBJ2-7, with D tentatively TRBD1 (6 bases). The material was peripheral blood, obtained in the second trimester of pregnancy. The receptor comes from a female donor with multiple sclerosis, enrolled in a pregnancy study. The DNA of the CDR3 is TGTGCCAGTAGTATAGGAAGGGACAACTACGAGCAGTACTTC. Protein: CASSIGRDNYEQYF.